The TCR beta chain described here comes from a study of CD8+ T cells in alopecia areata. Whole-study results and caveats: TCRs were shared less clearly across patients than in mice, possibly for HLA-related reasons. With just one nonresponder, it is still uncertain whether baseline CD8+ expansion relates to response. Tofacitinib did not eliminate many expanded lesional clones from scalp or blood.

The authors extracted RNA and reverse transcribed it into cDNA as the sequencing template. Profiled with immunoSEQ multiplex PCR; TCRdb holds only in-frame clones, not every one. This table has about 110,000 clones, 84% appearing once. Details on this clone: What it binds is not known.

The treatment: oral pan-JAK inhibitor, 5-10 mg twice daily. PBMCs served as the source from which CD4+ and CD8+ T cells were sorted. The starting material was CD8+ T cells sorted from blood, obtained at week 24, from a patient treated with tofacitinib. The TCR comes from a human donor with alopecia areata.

The chain's CDR3 is CASSPGLEKETQYF. In nucleotides, the CDR3 is TGTGCCAGCAGCCCAGGGCTAGAAAAAGAGACCCAGTACTTC. The chain couples TRBV11-3 to TRBJ2-5; perhaps TRBD1 as D (5 bases). Germline V gene lookup returns CDR1 SGHNT and CDR2 YENEEA. V was shortened by 5 bases and J by 3 bases, with 13 bases between the two germline ends. The CDR3 consists of 14 residues.